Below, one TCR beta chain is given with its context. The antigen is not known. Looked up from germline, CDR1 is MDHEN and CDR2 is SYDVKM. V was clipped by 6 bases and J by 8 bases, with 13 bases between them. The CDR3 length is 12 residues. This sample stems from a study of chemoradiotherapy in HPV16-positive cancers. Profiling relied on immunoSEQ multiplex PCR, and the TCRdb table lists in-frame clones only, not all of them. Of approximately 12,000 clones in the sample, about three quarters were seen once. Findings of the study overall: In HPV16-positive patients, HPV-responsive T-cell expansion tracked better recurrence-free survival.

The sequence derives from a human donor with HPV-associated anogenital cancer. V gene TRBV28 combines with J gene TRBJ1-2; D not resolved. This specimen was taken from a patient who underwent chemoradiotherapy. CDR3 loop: CASSEIRVGYTF. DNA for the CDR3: TGTGCCAGCAGCGAGATTAGGGTCGGCTACACCTTC.